Below are 29 T cell receptor beta chains sequenced from a single sample in a study of multiple sclerosis patients with progressive multifocal leukoencephalopathy. This sample's time point: time of PML onset. The repertoire was sequenced with immunoSEQ multiplex PCR; TCRdb's copy has only in-frame clones and lacks some. This table holds 25,000 to 35,000 clones, about 87% found once. The material was PBMCs, obtained from a patient treated with natalizumab. The receptors were sampled from a woman in her forties with progressive multifocal leukoencephalopathy.

This clone appeared a single time. The chain joins TRBV6-5 to TRBJ2-2, with D unresolved. V was cut by 0 bases and J by 2 bases, with 10 bases left in between. The CDR3 loop spans 16 amino acids. Germline V CDR1 and CDR2: MNHEY, SVGAGI. This chain's CDR3 is CASSYSIGPNTGELFF. DNA for the CDR3: TGTGCCAGCAGTTACTCAATCGGACCCAACACCGGGGAGCTGTTTTTT.

The chain recombines TRBV14 with TRBJ2-5; D is uncertain. This CDR3 is 14 amino acids long. The V and J ends lost 4 bases and 5 bases respectively, with 14 bases between them. The germline V gene has CDR1 SGHDN and CDR2 FVKESK. CDR3 residues: CASSRRKGGETQYF. The DNA for the CDR3 is TGTGCCAGCAGCCGGCGGAAGGGTGGTGAGACCCAGTACTTC.

The chain recombines TRBV4-3 with TRBJ1-4; a possible D gene is TRBD1 (5 bases). Trimming pared 0 bases from V and 4 bases from J, leaving 12 bases between. CDR1 is LGHNA and CDR2 is YSLEER in the germline V gene. The CDR3 totals 16 residues. The CDR3 loop is CASSQDGGAINEKLFF. For the CDR3, the DNA is TGCGCCAGCAGCCAAGATGGAGGGGCCATTAATGAAAAACTGTTTTTT.

This rearrangement joins TRBV10-2 to TRBJ2-1, with D possibly matching TRBD2 (6 bases). V shed 0 bases and J shed 2 bases, with 11 bases lying between them. The CDR3 is made up of 16 amino acids. Germline values: CDR1 WSHSY, CDR2 SAAADI. The CDR3 is CASSESVADTYNEQFF. The CDR3 coding sequence is TGCGCCAGCAGTGAGTCTGTAGCGGACACCTACAATGAGCAGTTCTTC.

V and J are TRBV29-1 and TRBJ2-2; D gene uncertain. V was clipped by 0 bases and J by 0 bases, with 5 bases between them. Germline assignment: CDR1 SQVTM and CDR2 ANQGSEA. CDR3 length equals 14 residues. The CDR3 sequence is CSVEEPSNTGELFF. The CDR3 DNA is TGCAGCGTTGAAGAGCCCTCGAACACCGGGGAGCTGTTTTTT.

Here the CDR3 reads CASSQVGPPGPQHF. CDR3 nucleotides: TGCGCCAGCAGCCAAGTCGGACCCCCTGGGCCCCAGCATTTT. The chain carries TRBV4-1 and TRBJ1-5; D gene unclear. V gave up 1 base and J gave up 9 bases, with 13 bases separating them. The CDR3 spans 14 residues. Germline loops: CDR1 MGHRA, CDR2 YSYEKL.

The V gene is TRBV27, the J gene TRBJ1-2; perhaps TRBD1 as D (6 bases). The CDR3 runs 11 residues. From germline, CDR1 is MNHEY and CDR2 SMNVEV (reference sequence). Trimming took 6 bases from V and 7 from J, leaving 9 bases between them. This CDR3 reads CASRDSGGYTF. The CDR3 nucleotides are TGTGCCAGCAGGGACAGTGGTGGCTACACCTTC.

This chain uses TRBV18 with TRBJ2-7; 8 bases are a match to TRBD1. Germline V gene lookup returns CDR1 KGHSH and CDR2 LQKENI. The CDR3 is 15 amino acids. Trimming cost V 3 bases and J 2 bases; bases outside gene matches: 6. CDR3 sequence (DNA): TGTGCCAGCTCACCGGGGCCAGGGGGCACCTACGAGCAGTACTTC. Its protein is CASSPGPGGTYEQYF.

This clone was detected only a few times. This chain connects TRBV30 to TRBJ2-7, with 14 bases matching TRBD2. Germline CDR1 GTSNPN, CDR2 SVGIG (reference sequence). The V and J ends lost 3 bases and 1 base, in that order; junction bases with no gene match: 2. The CDR3 covers 15 residues. The CDR3: CAWRGTSGSSYEQYF. For the CDR3, the DNA is TGTGCCTGGAGGGGGACTAGCGGGAGTTCCTACGAGCAGTACTTC.

V is TRBV19 and J is TRBJ1-2, with 8 bases lining up with TRBD1. The CDR3 runs to 13 residues. Looked up from germline, CDR1 is LNHDA and CDR2 is SQIVND (reference sequence). Germline trimming cut 8 bases from V and 4 bases from J; bases unmatched to any gene: 6. CDR3 loop: CASGQGGGYGYTF. Written as DNA, the CDR3 is TGTGCCAGTGGACAGGGAGGGGGCTATGGCTACACCTTC.

The rearrangement joins TRBV11-3 to TRBJ2-6; D uncertain. Germline CDR1 is SGHNT and CDR2 is YENEEA. V was pared by 1 base and J by 0 bases, with 4 bases between. The CDR3 runs to 15 residues. CDR3 amino acids: CASSLGGSGANVLTF. CDR3 DNA: TGTGCCAGCAGCTTAGGTGGCTCTGGGGCCAACGTCCTGACTTTC. The full variable domain, completed using reference TRBV11-3 and TRBJ2-6, is EAGVVQSPRYKIIEKKQPVAFWCNPISGHNTLYWYLQNLGQGPELLIRYENEEAVDDSQLPKDRFSAERLKGVDSTLKIQPAELGDSAVYLCASSLGGSGANVLTFGAGSRLTVL.

This chain joins TRBV7-2 and TRBJ1-1, with D maybe TRBD1 (5 bases). Trimming cost V 0 bases and J 1 base, with 9 bases left between them. Germline values: CDR1 SGHTA, CDR2 FQGNSA. This CDR3 has 15 residues. The CDR3 region has the DNA TGTGCCAGCAGCTTAGCGGGGGGACCGAACACTGAAGCTTTCTTT. It translates to CASSLAGGPNTEAFF.

The chain has TRBV7-9 and TRBJ2-5; D ambiguous. The length of the CDR3 is 15 residues. The V end lost 2 bases, the J end lost 5 bases, and 15 bases lay between the germline ends. The V gene's germline CDR1 is SEHNR and CDR2 FQNEAQ (reference sequence). CDR3 amino acids: CASSLMVWTEETQYF. The CDR3 region has the DNA TGTGCCAGCAGCTTAATGGTTTGGACCGAGGAGACCCAGTACTTC.

This clone was detected only a few times. Other DNA sequences in this specimen translate into the identical CDR3. This chain joins TRBV5-1 and TRBJ2-7; D is unresolved. The germline V gene encodes CDR1 SGHRS and CDR2 YFSETQ. The CDR3 totals 11 residues. The germline V and J ends were trimmed by 3 bases and 7 bases, with 8 bases remaining between them. Here the CDR3 DNA reads TGCGCCAGCAGCTGGGGTCGGGAGCAGTACTTC. It is translated as CASSWGREQYF.

The rearrangement links TRBV4-2 to TRBJ1-5; 8 positions agree with TRBD1. V was pared by 0 bases and J by 6 bases, with 7 bases of the junction left unmatched. This CDR3 comprises 16 residues. The V gene's germline CDR1 is LGHNA and CDR2 YNFKEQ. The CDR3 loop reads CASSQEGGQGGQPQHF. The CDR3 nucleotides read TGTGCCAGCAGCCAAGAGGGCGGACAGGGTGGTCAGCCCCAGCATTTT.

The chain uses TRBV7-3 and TRBJ2-3; TRBD2 might be the D (5 bases). This CDR3 contains 15 residues. Trimming took off 5 bases at V and 0 bases at J, with 12 bases between the two ends. Germline V gives CDR1 SGHTA, CDR2 FQGTGA. The CDR3 loop reads CASSPRTASTDTQYF. CDR3 nucleotides: TGTGCCAGCAGCCCGAGGACTGCTAGCACAGATACGCAGTATTTT.

V gene TRBV4-3 combines with J gene TRBJ2-1; TRBD2 matches 10 bases. The CDR3 is 16 residues long. CDR1 is LGHNA and CDR2 is YSLEER in the germline V gene. V dropped 1 base and J dropped 5; count of bases not matched to a gene: 5. CDR3 nucleotide sequence: TGCGCCAGCAGCCAAGGACTTAGCGGGAGGAACAATGAGCAGTTCTTC. It encodes CASSQGLSGRNNEQFF.

The V gene is TRBV6-6, the J gene TRBJ1-5; maybe TRBD1 (5 bases). Germline V gives CDR1 MNHNY, CDR2 SVGAGI (reference sequence). This CDR3 is built from 13 residues. Trimming left V 4 bases short and J 5 bases short, with 9 bases between. CDR3: CASSSGTYQPQHF. The CDR3 nucleotides read TGTGCCAGCAGTTCCGGGACGTATCAGCCCCAGCATTTT.

The chain uses TRBV29-1 and TRBJ2-1; 7 bases are shared with TRBD2. The CDR3 is made up of 12 amino acids. From germline, CDR1 is SQVTM and CDR2 ANQGSEA. J was trimmed by 10 bases and V by 6 bases; bases with no gene match: 9. CDR3 protein: CSVGGGAEEQFF. The CDR3, as DNA: TGCAGCGTGGGCGGGGGTGCGGAGGAGCAGTTCTTC.

The V and J genes are TRBV4-3 and TRBJ1-5; D is undetermined. Per the germline V gene, CDR1 is LGHNA and CDR2 is YSLEER. CDR3 length equals 16 residues. Trimming pared 0 bases from V and 10 bases from J, leaving 19 bases between. The CDR3 region is CASSQDRETGRAPQHF. CDR3 in DNA: TGCGCCAGCAGCCAAGATCGAGAGACCGGTAGGGCTCCCCAGCATTTT.

In this sample, this clone turned up a few times. The V gene is TRBV5-1, the J gene TRBJ2-6; D possibly matches TRBD1 or TRBD2 (5 bases each). The CDR3 length is 15 residues. V dropped 2 bases and J dropped 12 bases, with 18 bases sitting between them. The V gene's germline CDR1 is SGHRS and CDR2 YFSETQ. This chain's CDR3 is CASSFGDSGSGVLTF. The CDR3 DNA follows: TGCGCCAGCAGCTTCGGAGACAGCGGATCCGGCGTCCTGACTTTC. The full variable domain, rest sourced from reference TRBV5-1 and TRBJ2-6, is KAGVTQTPRYLIKTRGQQVTLSCSPISGHRSVSWYQQTPGQGLQFLFEYFSETQRNKGNFPGRFSGRQFSNSRSEMNVSTLELGDSALYLCASSFGDSGSGVLTFGAGSRLTVL.

The rearrangement uses TRBV19 and TRBJ2-5; D perhaps matches TRBD2 (5 bases). With 1 base removed from V and 4 bases from J, the gap between germline ends came to 13 bases. CDR1 and CDR2 (germline): LNHDA, SQIVND (reference sequence). This CDR3 contains 15 residues. In DNA form, the CDR3 reads TGTGCCAGTAGTATAGTTTCGTCTAGCTCAGAGACCCAGTACTTC. As protein: CASSIVSSSSETQYF.

Worth noting for this clone: At one boundary the junction diverges from the germline segment, which might be a read error. The chain carries TRBV7-2 and TRBJ2-3; D is unresolved. Germline V gene lookup returns CDR1 SGHTA and CDR2 FQGNSA. The CDR3 has 13 amino acids. CDR3 sequence (DNA): TGTGTCAGCAGCTCCGGGTCCTTAGATACGCAGTATTTT. Translated: CVSSSGSLDTQYF.

This clone was seen just once. This likely comes from a read error, as the CDR3 has no conserved phenylalanine or tryptophan at its end. No DNA is shown, since the ends of the CDR3 on it are uncertain; the CDR3 is the one TCRdb lists. Other DNA sequences of this sample code for an identical CDR3. CDR3 residues: CASSSDRAPFDL. The V and J genes are TRBV28 and TRBJ1-1; the table's D call TRBD1 went unverified against the DNA. The CDR3 is made up of 12 amino acids, end residues included. Germline V gene data show CDR1 as MDHEN and CDR2 as SYDVKM.

The V gene is TRBV7-3, the J gene TRBJ2-3; D remains ambiguous. CDR1 is SGHTA, CDR2 FQGTGA, per germline. The CDR3 has 15 amino acids. V lost 5 bases to trimming and J lost 1 base, with 13 bases between them. For the CDR3, the DNA is TGTGCCAGCAGCCAACGACCCACACGCACAGATACGCAGTATTTT. Protein sequence: CASSQRPTRTDTQYF.

Only one count was recorded for this clone. CDR3 protein: CASGTSGLSWGYTF. In nucleotides, the CDR3 is TGTGCCAGCGGCACCTCAGGGCTCTCGTGGGGCTACACCTTC. V and J are TRBV27 and TRBJ1-2; D is possibly TRBD1 (5 bases). The germline V gene has CDR1 MNHEY and CDR2 SMNVEV (reference sequence). There are 14 residues in the CDR3. Trimming stripped 8 bases from V and 8 bases from J, with 21 bases between.

The chain recombines TRBV18 with TRBJ2-7; D may be TRBD1 (5 bases). This CDR3 comprises 12 residues. The germline CDR1 and CDR2 sequences are KGHSH and LQKENI. V was shortened by 6 bases and J by 1 base, with 7 bases between the two germline ends. The CDR3 sequence: CASSPGSYEQYF. The CDR3 region has the DNA TGTGCCAGCTCCCCAGGGTCCTACGAGCAGTACTTC.

The chain recombines TRBV2 with TRBJ2-7; D is possibly TRBD2 (5 bases). The CDR3 loop spans 13 amino acids. The V end was cut by 7 bases, the J end by 3 bases, with 13 bases between. CDR1 and CDR2 (germline): SNHLY, FYNNEI. The CDR3 DNA sequence: TGTGCCAGCACCCTGGCCGAGGGCTACGAGCAGTACTTC. This codes for CASTLAEGYEQYF.

The chain carries TRBV28 and TRBJ1-3; D is possibly TRBD1 (5 bases). The V gene lost 5 bases and the J gene lost 4 bases, with 15 bases spanning the gap. The CDR3 length is 15 residues. The V gene's germline CDR1 is MDHEN and CDR2 SYDVKM. The chain's CDR3 is CASSPGPTDGNTIYF. The CDR3 DNA reads as TGTGCCAGCAGTCCGGGGCCCACAGACGGAAACACCATATATTTT.